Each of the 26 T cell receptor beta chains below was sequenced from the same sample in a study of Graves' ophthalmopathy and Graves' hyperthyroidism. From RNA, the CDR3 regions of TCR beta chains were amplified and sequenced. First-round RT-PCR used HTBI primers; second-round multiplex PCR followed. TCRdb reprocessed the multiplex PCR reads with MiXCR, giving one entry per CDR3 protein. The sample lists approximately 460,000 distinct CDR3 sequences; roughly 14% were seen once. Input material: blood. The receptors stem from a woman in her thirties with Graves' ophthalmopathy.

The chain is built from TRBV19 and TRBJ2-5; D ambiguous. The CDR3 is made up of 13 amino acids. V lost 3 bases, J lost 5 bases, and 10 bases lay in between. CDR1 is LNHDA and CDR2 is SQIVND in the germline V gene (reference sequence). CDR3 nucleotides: TGTGCCAGTAGTATCTTCCTTCGGGAGACCCAGTACTTC. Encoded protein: CASSIFLRETQYF.

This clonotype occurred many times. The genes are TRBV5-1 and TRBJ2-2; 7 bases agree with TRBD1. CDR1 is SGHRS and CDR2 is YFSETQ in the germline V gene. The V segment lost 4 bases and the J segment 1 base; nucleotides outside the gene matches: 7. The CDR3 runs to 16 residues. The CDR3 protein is CASSPRQGGNTGELFF. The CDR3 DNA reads TGCGCCAGCAGCCCACGACAGGGTGGGAACACCGGGGAGCTGTTTTTT.

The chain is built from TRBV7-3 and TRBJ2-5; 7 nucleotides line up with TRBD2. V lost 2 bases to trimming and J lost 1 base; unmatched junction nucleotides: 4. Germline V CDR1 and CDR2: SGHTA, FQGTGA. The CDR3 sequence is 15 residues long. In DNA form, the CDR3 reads TGTGCCAGCAGCTTACTAGCGGACCGCCAAGAGACCCAGTACTTC. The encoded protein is CASSLLADRQETQYF.

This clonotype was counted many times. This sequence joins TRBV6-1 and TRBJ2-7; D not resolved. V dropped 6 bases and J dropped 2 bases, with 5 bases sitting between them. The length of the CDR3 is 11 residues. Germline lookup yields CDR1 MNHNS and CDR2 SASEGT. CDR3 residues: CASSRPYEQYF. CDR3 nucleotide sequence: TGTGCCAGCAGCCGCCCCTACGAGCAGTACTTC.

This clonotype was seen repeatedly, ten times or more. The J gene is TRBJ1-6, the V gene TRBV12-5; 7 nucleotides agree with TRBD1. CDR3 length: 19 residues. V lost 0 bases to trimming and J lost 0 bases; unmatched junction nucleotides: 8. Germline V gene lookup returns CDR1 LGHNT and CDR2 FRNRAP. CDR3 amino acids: CASGLVTGTESSYNSPLHF. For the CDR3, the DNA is TGTGCTAGTGGTTTGGTAACGGGGACAGAAAGCTCCTATAATTCACCCCTCCACTTT.

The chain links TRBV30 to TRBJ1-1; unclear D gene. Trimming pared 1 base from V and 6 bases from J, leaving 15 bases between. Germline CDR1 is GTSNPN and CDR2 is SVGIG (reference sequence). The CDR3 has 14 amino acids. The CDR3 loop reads CAWSGSALRAEAFF. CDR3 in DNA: TGTGCCTGGAGTGGATCAGCCTTAAGGGCTGAAGCTTTCTTT. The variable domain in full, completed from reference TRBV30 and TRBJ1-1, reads SQTIHQWPATLVQPVGSPLSLECTVEGTSNPNLYWYRQAAGRGLQLLFYSVGIGQISSEVPQNLSASRPQDRQFILSSKKLLLSDSGFYLCAWSGSALRAEAFFGQGTRLTVV.

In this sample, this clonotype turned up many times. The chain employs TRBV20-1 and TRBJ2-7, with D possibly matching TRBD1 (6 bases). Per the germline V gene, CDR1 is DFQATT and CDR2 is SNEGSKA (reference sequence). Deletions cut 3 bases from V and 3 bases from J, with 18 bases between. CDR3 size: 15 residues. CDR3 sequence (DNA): TGCAGTGCTAGGGAAGCAGGGGCCGAGTTCTACGAGCAGTACTTC. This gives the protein CSAREAGAEFYEQYF.

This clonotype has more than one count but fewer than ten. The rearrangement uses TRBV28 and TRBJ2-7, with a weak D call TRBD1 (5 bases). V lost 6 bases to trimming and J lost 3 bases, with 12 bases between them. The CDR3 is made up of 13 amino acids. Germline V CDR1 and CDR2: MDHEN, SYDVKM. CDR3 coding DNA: TGTGCCAGCAGACTGACCAGGGACTACGAGCAGTACTTC. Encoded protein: CASRLTRDYEQYF.

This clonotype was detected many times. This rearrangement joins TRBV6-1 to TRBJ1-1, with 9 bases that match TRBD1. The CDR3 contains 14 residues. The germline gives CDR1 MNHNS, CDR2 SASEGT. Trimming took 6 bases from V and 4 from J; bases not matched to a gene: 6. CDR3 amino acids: CASRSTGGVTEAFF. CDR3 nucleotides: TGTGCCAGCAGATCGACAGGGGGTGTCACTGAAGCTTTCTTT.

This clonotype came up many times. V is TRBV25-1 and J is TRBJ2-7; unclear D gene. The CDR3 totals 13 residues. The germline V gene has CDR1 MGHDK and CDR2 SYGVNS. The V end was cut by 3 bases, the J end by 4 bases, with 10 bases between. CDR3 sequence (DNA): TGTGCCAGCAGTGATTTGATTGGATACGAGCAGTACTTC. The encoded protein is CASSDLIGYEQYF.

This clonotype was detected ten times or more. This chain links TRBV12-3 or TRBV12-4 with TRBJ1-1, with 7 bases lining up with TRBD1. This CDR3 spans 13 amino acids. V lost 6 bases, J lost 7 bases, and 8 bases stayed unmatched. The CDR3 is CASRLQGQYEAFF. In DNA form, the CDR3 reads TGTGCCAGCAGGCTACAGGGGCAATATGAAGCTTTCTTT.

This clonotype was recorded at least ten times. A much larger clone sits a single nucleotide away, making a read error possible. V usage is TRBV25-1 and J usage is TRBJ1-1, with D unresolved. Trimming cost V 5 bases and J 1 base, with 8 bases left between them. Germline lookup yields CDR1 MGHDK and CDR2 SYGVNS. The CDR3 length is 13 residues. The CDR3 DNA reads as TGTGCCAGCAGTTTCAAGGGGAACACTGAAGCTTTCTTT. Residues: CASSFKGNTEAFF.

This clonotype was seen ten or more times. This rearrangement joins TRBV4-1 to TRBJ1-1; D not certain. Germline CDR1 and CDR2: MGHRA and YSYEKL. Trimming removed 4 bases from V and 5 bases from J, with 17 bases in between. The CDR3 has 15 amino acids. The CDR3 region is CASSRQDSKSTEAFF. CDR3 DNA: TGCGCCAGCAGCCGCCAGGACTCGAAGAGTACTGAAGCTTTCTTT.

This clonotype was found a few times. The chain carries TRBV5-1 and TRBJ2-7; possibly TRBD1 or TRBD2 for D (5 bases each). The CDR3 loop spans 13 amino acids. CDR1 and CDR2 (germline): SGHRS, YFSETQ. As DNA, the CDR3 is TGCGTCCGGTGGGGACCCCGAGGTGACGAGCAGTACTTC. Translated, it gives CVRWGPRGDEQYF.

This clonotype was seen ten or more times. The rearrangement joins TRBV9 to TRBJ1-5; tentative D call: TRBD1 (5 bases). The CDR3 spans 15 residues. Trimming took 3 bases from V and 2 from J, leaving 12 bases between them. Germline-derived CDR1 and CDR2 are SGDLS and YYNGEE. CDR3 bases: TGTGCCAGCAGCGCCCAGGGAGGAGGCAATCAGCCCCAGCATTTT. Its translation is CASSAQGGGNQPQHF.

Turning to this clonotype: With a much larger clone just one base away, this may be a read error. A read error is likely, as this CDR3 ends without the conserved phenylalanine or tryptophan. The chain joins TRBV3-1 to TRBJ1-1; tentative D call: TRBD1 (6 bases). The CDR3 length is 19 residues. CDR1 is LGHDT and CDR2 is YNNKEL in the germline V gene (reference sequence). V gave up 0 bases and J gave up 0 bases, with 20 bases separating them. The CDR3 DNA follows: TGTGCCAGCAGCCAAGATCGGCCGGGGGCGGTGGGGATGAACACTGAAGCTTTCTAT. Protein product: CASSQDRPGAVGMNTEAFY.

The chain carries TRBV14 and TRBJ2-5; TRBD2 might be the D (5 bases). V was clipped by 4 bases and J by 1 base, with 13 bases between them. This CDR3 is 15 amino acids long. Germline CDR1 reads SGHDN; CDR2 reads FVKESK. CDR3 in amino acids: CASSPLGVPQETQYF. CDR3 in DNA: TGTGCCAGCAGCCCACTCGGGGTTCCCCAAGAGACCCAGTACTTC. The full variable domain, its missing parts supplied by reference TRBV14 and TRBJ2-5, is EAGVTQFPSHSVIEKGQTVTLRCDPISGHDNLYWYRRVMGKEIKFLLHFVKESKQDESGMPNNRFLAERTGGTYSTLKVQPAELEDSGVYFCASSPLGVPQETQYFGPGTRLLVL.

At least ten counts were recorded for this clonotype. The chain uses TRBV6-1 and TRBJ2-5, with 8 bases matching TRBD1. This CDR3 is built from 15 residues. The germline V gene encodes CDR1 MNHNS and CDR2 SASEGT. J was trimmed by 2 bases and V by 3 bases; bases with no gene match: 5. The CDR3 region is CASSEQGARQETQYF. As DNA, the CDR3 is TGTGCCAGCAGTGAGCAGGGGGCGAGGCAAGAGACCCAGTACTTC.

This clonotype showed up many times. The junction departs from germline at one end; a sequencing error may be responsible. CDR3 in DNA: TGCAGCGTTCAAGAGTTTGGAAACACCATATATTTT. Translated, it gives CSVQEFGNTIYF. The chain combines TRBV29-1 with TRBJ1-3; no clear D gene. Germline-derived CDR1 and CDR2 are SQVTM and ANQGSEA. The CDR3 length is 12 residues. Supplemented by reference TRBV29-1 and TRBJ1-3, the full variable domain reads SAVISQKPSRDICQRGTSLTIQCQVDSQVTMMFWYRQQPGQSLTLIATANQGSEATYESGFVIDKFPISRPNLTFSTLTVSNMSPEDSSIYLCSVQEFGNTIYFGEGSWLTVV.

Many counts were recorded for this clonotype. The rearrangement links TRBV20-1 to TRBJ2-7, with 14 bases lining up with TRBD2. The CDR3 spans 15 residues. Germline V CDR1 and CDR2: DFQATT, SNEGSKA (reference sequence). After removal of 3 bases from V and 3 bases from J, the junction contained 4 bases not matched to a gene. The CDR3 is CSARGLAGDFYEQYF. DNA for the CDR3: TGCAGTGCTAGGGGACTAGCGGGAGACTTCTACGAGCAGTACTTC.

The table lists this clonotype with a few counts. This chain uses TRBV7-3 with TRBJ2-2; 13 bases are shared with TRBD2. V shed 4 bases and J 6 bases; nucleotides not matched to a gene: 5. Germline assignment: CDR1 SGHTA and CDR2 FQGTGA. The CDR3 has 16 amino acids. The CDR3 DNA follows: TGTGCCAGCAGCTCCTGGACTAGCGGGAGTCCCGGGGAGCTGTTTTTT. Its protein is CASSSWTSGSPGELFF.

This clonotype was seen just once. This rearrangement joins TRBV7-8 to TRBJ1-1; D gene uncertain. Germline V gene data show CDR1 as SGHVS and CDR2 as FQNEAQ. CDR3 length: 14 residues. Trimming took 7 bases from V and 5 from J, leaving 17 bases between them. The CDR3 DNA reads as TGTGCCAGCACCCAAAGAGGAGTGACGACTGAAGCTTTCTTT. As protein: CASTQRGVTTEAFF. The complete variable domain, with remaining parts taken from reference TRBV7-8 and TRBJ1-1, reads GAGVSQSPRYKVAKRGQDVALRCDPISGHVSLFWYQQALGQGPEFLTYFQNEAQLDKSGLPSDRFFAERPEGSVSTLKIQRTQQEDSAVYLCASTQRGVTTEAFFGQGTRLTVV.

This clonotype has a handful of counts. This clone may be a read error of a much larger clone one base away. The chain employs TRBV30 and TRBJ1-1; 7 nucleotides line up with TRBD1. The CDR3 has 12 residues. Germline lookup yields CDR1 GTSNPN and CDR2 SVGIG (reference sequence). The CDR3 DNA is TGTGCCTTCGTTACAGGGGTTACTGAAGCTTGCTTT. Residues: CAFVTGVTEACF.

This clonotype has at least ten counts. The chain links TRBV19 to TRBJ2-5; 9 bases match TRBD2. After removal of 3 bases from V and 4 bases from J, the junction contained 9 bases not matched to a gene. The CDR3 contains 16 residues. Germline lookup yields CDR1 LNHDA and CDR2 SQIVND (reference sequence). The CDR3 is CASSIGGGADRETQYF. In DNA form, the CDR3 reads TGTGCCAGTAGTATCGGCGGGGGGGCCGATCGAGAGACCCAGTACTTC.

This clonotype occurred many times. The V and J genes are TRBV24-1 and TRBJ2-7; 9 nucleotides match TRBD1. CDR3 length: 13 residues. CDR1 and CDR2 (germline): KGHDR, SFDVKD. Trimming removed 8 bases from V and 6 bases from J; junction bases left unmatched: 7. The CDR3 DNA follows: TGTGCCACCACGGGACAGGGAACGTCCGAGCAGTACTTC. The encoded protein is CATTGQGTSEQYF.

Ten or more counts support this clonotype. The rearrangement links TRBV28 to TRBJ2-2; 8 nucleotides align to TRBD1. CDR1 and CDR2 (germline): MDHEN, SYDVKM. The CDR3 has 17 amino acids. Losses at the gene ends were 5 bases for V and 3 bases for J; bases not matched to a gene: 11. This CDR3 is CASSPPPGRGHTGELFF. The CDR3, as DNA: TGTGCCAGCAGTCCACCCCCGGGCAGGGGGCACACCGGGGAGCTGTTTTTT.